This T cell receptor (beta chain) is drawn from a study of T-cell reconstitution after alpha-beta-depleted transplantation in children. Unique molecular identifiers were used to barcode this TCRbeta library. TCRdb analysed the PCR reads with MiXCR anew, one entry per CDR3 protein. The sample includes almost 400,000 distinct CDR3 sequences, over 20% of them seen just once. This CDR3 contains 15 residues. Germline CDR1 SGHVS, CDR2 FNYEAQ. Trimming cost V 5 bases and J 5 bases; bases outside gene matches: 7. The chain employs TRBV7-6 and TRBJ2-1; 9 bases map to TRBD2. This clonotype originated in a human donor who donated a stem cell graft to a child with acute myeloid leukemia. This specimen was PBMCs from the stem cell graft donor, taken from the stem cell graft. CDR3 nucleotides: TGTGCCAGCAGCCGCATAGCGGGAGCGCACAATGAGCAGTTCTTC. This sequence encodes CASSRIAGAHNEQFF.